Presented here are 20 T cell receptor beta chains from one specimen sequenced in a study of T cell clonality in common variable immunodeficiency. Generated by immunoSEQ multiplex PCR, the TCRdb table keeps only in-frame clones and is missing some. This sample comprises some 45,000 clones, none seen once only. The sequencing sample was made of peripheral blood mononuclear cells. The receptors stem from a person aged 18 to 70 in good health.

In the case of this clone: The read terminates 3 residues ahead of where the CDR3 ends, so the germline J gene completes it. The chain carries TRBV5-1 and TRBJ2-1; 12 bases agree with TRBD2. The CDR3 spans 16 residues. After removal of 4 bases from V and 8 bases from J, the junction contained 10 bases not matched to a gene. Germline V lookup: CDR1 SGHRS, CDR2 YFSETQ. CDR3 in amino acids: CASSLTSGGTQDEQFF. The CDR3 bases that were read are TGCGCCAGCAGCCTTACTAGCGGGGGGACTCAAGATGAG. The whole variable domain, remainder taken from reference TRBV5-1 and TRBJ2-1, is KAGVTQTPRYLIKTRGQQVTLSCSPISGHRSVSWYQQTPGQGLQFLFEYFSETQRNKGNFPGRFSGRQFSNSRSEMNVSTLELGDSALYLCASSLTSGGTQDEQFFGPGTRLTVL.

This clone was counted ten times or more. Sequencing ends 3 residues short of the CDR3 end; the germline J gene provides the rest. The genes are TRBV30 and TRBJ1-3, with TRBD1 identical over 10 bases. Germline V gene sequence: CDR1 GTSNPN, CDR2 SVGIG (reference sequence). The CDR3 consists of 16 residues. The V and J ends lost 3 bases and 8 bases, in that order; junction bases with no gene match: 13. The CDR3 loop reads CAWSAKGQGFGDTIYF. The covered CDR3 bases are TGTGCCTGGAGCGCTAAGGGACAGGGGTTTGGGGACACC.

This clone was seen repeatedly, ten times or more. The read ends 3 residues shy of where the CDR3 ends; the end is completed using the germline J gene. The chain couples TRBV3-1 (or the pseudogene TRBV3-2) to TRBJ2-7; 8 nucleotides line up with TRBD2. The CDR3 contains 14 residues. Losses at the gene ends were 2 bases for V and 2 bases for J; bases not matched to a gene: 2. Per the germline V gene, CDR1 is LGHDT and CDR2 is YNNKEL (reference sequence). The covered CDR3 bases are TGTGCCAGCAGCCAAACTAGCGGTGCCTACGAG. It translates to CASSQTSGAYE. The whole CDR3 reads CASSQTSGAYEQYF.

This clone was counted many times. The CDR3 extends 3 residues past the end of the read, so its final part is completed from the germline J gene. This rearrangement joins TRBV6-2 or TRBV6-3 to TRBJ2-7, with 7 bases lining up with TRBD1. V lost 2 bases and J lost 6; bases outside the gene matches: 7. The CDR3 is 14 amino acids. Germline values: CDR1 MNHEY, CDR2 SVGEGT. CDR3 DNA (partial): TGTGCCAGCAGTTACAGACAGGGTGTTCTCGAG. It yields the protein CASSYRQGVLE. The whole CDR3 protein reads CASSYRQGVLEQYF.

Many counts were recorded for this clone. The read falls 3 residues short of the CDR3 end, and the missing part is taken from the germline J gene. This chain links TRBV20-1 with TRBJ1-1, with a tentative D call TRBD1 (5 bases). In germline, CDR1 is DFQATT, CDR2 SNEGSKA (reference sequence). The CDR3 has 14 amino acids. This CDR3 reads CSARDRRQWAQAFF. The covered CDR3 bases are TGCAGTGCTAGAGATCGGCGACAGTGGGCCCAG.

This clone was seen at least ten times. The read ends 3 residues shy of where the CDR3 ends; the end is completed using the germline J gene. The J gene is TRBJ2-2, the V gene TRBV7-2, with D maybe TRBD1 (6 bases). Germline V CDR1 and CDR2: SGHTA, FQGNSA. V shed 4 bases and J shed 8 bases, with 17 bases lying between them. This CDR3 contains 15 residues. CDR3 DNA, as far as it was read: TGTGCCAGCAGCTCGCTGGCTGGGGGCTCGGGGGAG. Its protein is CASSSLAGGSGE. The full CDR3 is CASSSLAGGSGELFF. Full variable domain (missing parts from reference TRBV7-2 and TRBJ2-2): GAGVSQSPSNKVTEKGKDVELRCDPISGHTALYWYRQSLGQGLEFLIYFQGNSAPDKSGLPSDRFSAERTGGSVSTLTIQRTQQEDSAVYLCASSSLAGGSGELFFGEGSRLTVL.

This clone was counted many times. The CDR3 here is CASSPIRDRGLNEQFF. The sequenced CDR3 bases are TGTGCCAGTAGTCCCATCCGGGACAGGGGGCTCAATGAG. The chain carries TRBV19 and TRBJ2-1, with 12 bases matching TRBD1. The CDR3 is cut off 3 residues early in the read; its end comes from the germline J gene. The germline V gene encodes CDR1 LNHDA and CDR2 SQIVND (reference sequence). V dropped 5 bases and J dropped 6; count of bases not matched to a gene: 8. The CDR3 covers 16 residues.

This clone was seen at least ten times. The CDR3 goes on 3 residues after the read ends, and that part is filled in from the germline J gene. The rearrangement joins TRBV2 to TRBJ2-2; D gene uncertain. This CDR3 is 14 amino acids long. V was shortened by 3 bases and J by 6 bases, with 11 bases between the two germline ends. Per germline, CDR1 SNHLY and CDR2 FYNNEI. The sequenced part of the CDR3 DNA is TGTGCCAGCAGTGACCGGGTCGCATCCGGGGAG. Translation: CASSDRVASGE. The entire CDR3 is CASSDRVASGELFF.

This clone was seen repeatedly, ten times or more. The CDR3 is cut off 3 residues early in the read; its end comes from the germline J gene. The rearrangement uses TRBV2 and TRBJ1-2; 8 nucleotides agree with TRBD1. This CDR3 region has 16 residues. Germline lookup yields CDR1 SNHLY and CDR2 FYNNEI. CDR3 region: CASSDFTRQGIRGYTF. Incomplete CDR3 DNA: TGTGCCAGCAGTGATTTTACGAGACAGGGGATACGGGGC.

This clone was observed at least ten times. CDR3 region: CAWSVRVLRYNEQFF. CDR3 DNA (partial): TGTGCCTGGAGTGTACGGGTCCTCCGTTACAATGAG. V is TRBV30 and J is TRBJ2-1; D is uncertain. The observed sequence ends 3 residues before the CDR3 terminus, with the missing tail filled in from the germline J gene. The CDR3 sequence is 15 residues long. The V end was cut by 0 bases, the J end by 4 bases, with 13 bases between. Germline assignment: CDR1 GTSNPN and CDR2 SVGIG (reference sequence).

This clone was detected a few times. Read coverage stops 3 residues before the CDR3 terminus; the germline J gene supplies the remainder. The V and J genes are TRBV7-8 and TRBJ2-7; TRBD1 agrees at 11 bases. This CDR3 spans 17 amino acids. V shed 1 base, J shed 4 bases, and the junction held 9 bases outside the gene matches. The germline CDR1 and CDR2 sequences are SGHVS and FQNEAQ. CDR3 bases read: TGTGCCAGCAGCTTAGTGGGGCGGGGGACAGGGGGGTACGAG. Protein sequence: CASSLVGRGTGGYE. The whole CDR3 region reads CASSLVGRGTGGYEQYF.

This clone has at least ten counts. The read halts 3 residues ahead of the CDR3 end, with the missing end drawn from the germline J gene. This chain uses TRBV3-1 (or the pseudogene TRBV3-2) with TRBJ2-5; 9 nucleotides match TRBD1. The J segment lost 1 base and the V segment lost 4 bases, leaving 7 bases of the junction unmatched. The CDR3 spans 16 residues. The germline V gene has CDR1 LGHDT and CDR2 YNNKEL (reference sequence). The CDR3 region is CASSPSTGGPQETQYF. The CDR3 bases that were read are TGTGCCAGCAGCCCGTCGACAGGGGGGCCCCAAGAGACC.

At least ten counts were recorded for this clone. Read data end 3 residues before the CDR3 end; the end is taken from the germline J gene. The genes are TRBV7-2 and TRBJ2-3; D remains unclear. The germline V and J ends were trimmed by 0 bases and 4 bases, with 11 bases remaining between them. This CDR3 comprises 15 residues. Germline V gene sequence: CDR1 SGHTA, CDR2 FQGNSA. Here the CDR3 reads CASSLAPARADTQYF. CDR3 DNA, as far as it was read: TGTGCCAGCAGCTTAGCGCCAGCGCGAGCAGATACG.

This clone has ten or more counts. The CDR3 goes on 3 residues after the read ends, and that part is filled in from the germline J gene. The J gene is TRBJ2-7, the V gene TRBV7-8, with a tentative D call TRBD1 (7 bases). Germline assignment: CDR1 SGHVS and CDR2 FQNEAQ. This CDR3 comprises 15 residues. Trimming took off 1 base at V and 6 bases at J, with 16 bases between the two ends. The sequenced part of the CDR3 DNA is TGTGCCAGCAGCTTAGGGTCAGGGGGACTCTTCGAG. Protein: CASSLGSGGLFE. The complete CDR3 reads CASSLGSGGLFEQYF.

The part of the CDR3 DNA that was read is TGTGCCAGCCAGCGGGGATATGGC. It encodes CASQRGYG. The complete CDR3 protein is CASQRGYGYTF. The V call is TRBV11-2, the J call TRBJ1-2; D remains ambiguous. The DNA ends 3 residues before the CDR3 does, and the rest of the CDR3 is filled in from the germline J gene. V gave up 8 bases and J gave up 5 bases, with 9 bases separating them. The CDR3 loop spans 11 amino acids. Germline V gene data show CDR1 as SGHAT and CDR2 as FQNNGV.

In the case of this clone: The sequenced fragment ends 3 residues before the CDR3 boundary, so the rest is inferred from the germline J gene. This chain connects TRBV30 to TRBJ1-1; TRBD1 is a possible D gene (5 bases). Per germline, CDR1 GTSNPN and CDR2 SVGIG (reference sequence). This CDR3 has 14 amino acids. V lost 0 bases to trimming and J lost 1 base, with 9 bases between them. CDR3 in amino acids: CAWSVGEANTEAFF. The part of the CDR3 DNA that was read is TGTGCCTGGAGTGTAGGGGAGGCGAACACTGAA.

The table lists this clone with many counts. The sequence runs out 3 residues before the end of the CDR3; the remainder is reconstructed from the germline J gene. V usage is TRBV7-8 and J usage is TRBJ1-2, with 10 bases fitting TRBD1. Germline lookup yields CDR1 SGHVS and CDR2 FQNEAQ. The CDR3 sequence is 15 residues long. V trimming: 5 bases; J trimming: 1 base; junction bases outside the gene matches: 4. The CDR3 sequence is CASSPGQGVNYGYTF. The covered CDR3 bases are TGTGCCAGCAGCCCCGGACAGGGGGTTAACTATGGC.

This clone has ten or more counts. The read stops 3 residues short of the end of the CDR3; the missing end is completed from the germline J gene. Other DNA sequences in this specimen translate into the identical CDR3. The chain is built from TRBV29-1 and TRBJ1-3; D possibly corresponds to TRBD1 (5 bases). Germline V gives CDR1 SQVTM, CDR2 ANQGSEA. Trimming cost V 6 bases and J 0 bases, with 15 bases left between them. This CDR3 is 15 amino acids long. The sequenced CDR3 bases are TGCAGCGTGGGACGGGGGGGGAGCTCTGGAAACACC. Translating gives CSVGRGGSSGNT. The entire CDR3 is CSVGRGGSSGNTIYF.

Ten or more counts support this clone. The CDR3 extends 3 residues past the end of the read, so its final part is completed from the germline J gene. This chain links TRBV7-2 with TRBJ2-3, with 15 bases aligning to TRBD2. The V gene's germline CDR1 is SGHTA and CDR2 FQGNSA. The CDR3 is 14 amino acids. The CDR3 bases that were read are TGTGCCAGCAGCTCGGGACTAGCGGGAGGCACG. Translating it yields CASSSGLAGGT. The complete CDR3 sequence is CASSSGLAGGTQYF.

At least ten counts were recorded for this clone. Read coverage stops 3 residues before the CDR3 terminus; the germline J gene supplies the remainder. The rearrangement links TRBV11-2 to TRBJ2-5; D possibly corresponds to TRBD2 (5 bases). Germline CDR1 and CDR2: SGHAT and FQNNGV. Trimming shortened V by 2 bases and J by 1 base, and 5 bases separated the two germline ends. The CDR3 consists of 13 residues. Partial CDR3 DNA: TGTGCCAGCAGCTTAACTAGCCAAGAGACC. It codes for CASSLTSQET. The CDR3 in its entirety is CASSLTSQETQYF. The variable domain in full, completed from reference TRBV11-2 and TRBJ2-5, reads EAGVAQSPRYKIIEKRQSVAFWCNPISGHATLYWYQQILGQGPKLLIQFQNNGVVDDSQLPKDRFSAERLKGVDSTLKIQPAKLEDSAVYLCASSLTSQETQYFGPGTRLLVL.